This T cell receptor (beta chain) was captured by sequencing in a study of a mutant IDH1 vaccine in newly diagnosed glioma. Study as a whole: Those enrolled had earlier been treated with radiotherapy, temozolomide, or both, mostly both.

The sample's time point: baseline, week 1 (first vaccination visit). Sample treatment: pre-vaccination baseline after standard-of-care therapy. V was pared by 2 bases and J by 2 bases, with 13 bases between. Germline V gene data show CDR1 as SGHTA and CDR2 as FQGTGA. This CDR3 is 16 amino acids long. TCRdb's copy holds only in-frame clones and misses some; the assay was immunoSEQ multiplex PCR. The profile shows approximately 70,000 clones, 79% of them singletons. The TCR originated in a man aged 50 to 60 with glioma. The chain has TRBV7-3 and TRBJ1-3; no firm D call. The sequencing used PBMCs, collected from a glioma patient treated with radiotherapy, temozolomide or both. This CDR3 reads CASSLGAHGTGNTIYF. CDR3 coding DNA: TGTGCCAGCAGCTTAGGAGCCCACGGGACTGGAAACACCATATATTTT. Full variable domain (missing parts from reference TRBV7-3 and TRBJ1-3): GAGVSQTPSNKVTEKGKYVELRCDPISGHTALYWYRQSLGQGPEFLIYFQGTGAADDSGLPNDRFFAVRPEGSVSTLKIQRTERGDSAVYLCASSLGAHGTGNTIYFGEGSWLTVV.